Listed below are T cell receptor beta chains from one sample, sequenced in a study of OX40 agonist ivuxolimab in advanced cancers. Profiled with immunoSEQ multiplex PCR; TCRdb holds only in-frame clones, not every one. The table lists about 34,000 clones, about 83% of them singletons, with around 20% in the top ten. This material consisted of CD4+ or CD8+ T cells sorted from blood, taken in a trial of the OX40 agonist ivuxolimab. These receptors originate from an adult with an advanced solid tumor such as melanoma, head and neck, liver or kidney cancer. The CDR3 runs from the conserved cysteine through the conserved F or W. A D gene is named only where the DNA matches it firmly. The size field is filled for only some rows; it gives once, few, many or a size class.

v_gene	j_gene	abundance	d_gene	CDR3aa	CDR3nt
TRBV7-3	TRBJ2-7	NA	TRBD2	CASSPMGGLAAYEQYF	TGTGCCAGCAGTCCCATGGGGGGACTAGCGGCCTACGAGCAGTACTTC
TRBV15	TRBJ1-3	NA	TRBD1	CATSSDRASGNTIYF	TGTGCCACCAGCAGCGACAGGGCCTCTGGAAACACCATATATTTT
TRBV7-3	TRBJ2-3	NA	TRBD2	CASRGLAVSTDTQYF	TGTGCCAGCAGAGGACTAGCAGTGAGCACAGATACGCAGTATTTT
TRBV2	TRBJ2-7	NA	NA	CASSDQVESYEQYF	TGTGCCAGCAGTGACCAGGTCGAGTCCTACGAGCAGTACTTC
TRBV27	TRBJ2-7	NA	NA	CASSIRDNYEQYF	TGTGCCAGCAGTATCCGGGACAACTACGAGCAGTACTTC
TRBV7-9	TRBJ2-1	NA	NA	CASRTSGRYNEQFF	TGTGCCAGCAGAACTTCAGGCAGGTACAATGAGCAGTTCTTC
TRBV5-4	TRBJ1-1	NA	NA	CASSSGTHTEAFF	TGTGCCAGCAGCTCCGGGACTCACACTGAAGCTTTCTTT
TRBV9	TRBJ2-1	NA	TRBD2	CASSVSGTSDPNEQFF	TGTGCCAGCAGCGTCTCCGGGACTAGCGATCCCAATGAGCAGTTCTTC
TRBV7-8	TRBJ2-1	NA	NA	CASSLASPYNEQFF	TGTGCCAGCAGCTTAGCATCCCCATACAATGAGCAGTTCTTC
TRBV19	TRBJ1-2	NA	NA	CASSDLQKAGYGYTF	TGTGCCAGTAGTGACTTACAGAAGGCGGGCTATGGCTACACCTTC
TRBV4-1	TRBJ2-7	few	TRBD1	CASSQSGTGAYEQYF	TGCGCCAGCAGCCAGTCCGGGACAGGTGCCTACGAGCAGTACTTC
TRBV7-9	TRBJ2-3	few	TRBD2	CASSLVERESDTQYF	TGTGCCAGCAGCTTAGTAGAGCGGGAATCAGATACGCAGTATTTT
TRBV6-4	TRBJ2-1	NA	NA	CASSDSASSYNEQFF	TGTGCCAGCAGTGACTCAGCAAGCTCCTACAATGAGCAGTTCTTC
TRBV28	TRBJ1-5	NA	NA	CASSLGQNNQPQHF	TGTGCCAGCAGCCTCGGACAGAACAATCAGCCCCAGCATTTT
TRBV19	TRBJ2-3	NA	NA	CASSTGMEDTQYF	TGTGCCAGTAGTACAGGGATGGAGGATACGCAGTATTTT
TRBV7-9	TRBJ1-3	NA	NA	CASSSTGFGNTIYF	TGTGCCAGCAGTTCAACCGGTTTTGGAAACACCATATATTTT
TRBV6-4	TRBJ2-3	NA	TRBD2	CASSLAGEGTDTQYF	TGTGCCAGCAGCCTAGCGGGAGAAGGGACAGATACGCAGTATTTT
TRBV28	TRBJ2-7	NA	NA	CASSTTELVSPLSSYEQYF	TGTGCCAGCAGCACCACCGAACTAGTTTCACCTCTAAGCTCCTACGAGCAGTACTTC
TRBV10-1	TRBJ2-1	NA	NA	CASSPRQSSYNEQFF	TGCGCCAGCAGTCCTCGACAGAGCTCCTACAATGAGCAGTTCTTC
TRBV10-3	TRBJ2-7	NA	NA	CAISESGGSEQYF	TGTGCCATCAGTGAGTCTGGAGGCTCCGAGCAGTACTTC
TRBV27	TRBJ1-1	NA	TRBD1	CASSLDGMTGIAFF	TGTGCCAGCAGTTTAGATGGTATGACAGGGATAGCTTTCTTT
TRBV30	TRBJ1-2	NA	NA	CAWTIGLNYGYTF	TGTGCCTGGACAATTGGACTTAACTATGGCTACACCTTC
TRBV9	TRBJ1-3	NA	NA	CASSVEGTSGNTIYF	TGTGCCAGCAGCGTAGAGGGAACCTCTGGAAACACCATATATTTT
TRBV30	TRBJ1-4	NA	TRBD1	CAWNTGTGGMEKLFF	TGTGCCTGGAACACCGGGACAGGGGGGATGGAAAAACTGTTTTTT
TRBV29-1	TRBJ2-1	NA	NA	CSVEGGPNEQFF	TGCAGCGTTGAAGGGGGGCCCAATGAGCAGTTCTTC
TRBV14	TRBJ2-7	NA	NA	CASSQVPGASGKEQYF	TGTGCCAGCAGCCAGGTTCCCGGGGCTTCGGGTAAGGAGCAGTACTTC
TRBV27	TRBJ1-2	NA	TRBD1	CASSLSGTGGMWGYTF	TGTGCCAGCAGTTTATCCGGGACAGGGGGAATGTGGGGCTACACCTTC
TRBV10-3	TRBJ2-1	NA	NA	CAIRESYNEQFF	TGTGCCATTAGGGAAAGCTACAATGAGCAGTTCTTC
TRBV30	TRBJ1-5	NA	NA	CAWSVPGGGNQPQHF	TGTGCCTGGAGTGTACCGGGAGGAGGAAATCAGCCCCAGCATTTT
TRBV6-6	TRBJ1-1	NA	NA	CASSLSRVRTEAFF	TGTGCCAGCAGCCTCAGCAGGGTACGGACTGAAGCTTTCTTT
TRBV2	TRBJ2-7	NA	TRBD1	CAIEDRGKTYEQYF	TGTGCCATTGAGGACAGGGGAAAAACCTACGAGCAGTACTTC
TRBV28	TRBJ1-5	NA	NA	CASSPRAGGYQPQHF	TGTGCCAGCAGTCCCCGGGCCGGGGGGTATCAGCCCCAGCATTTT
TRBV28	TRBJ2-1	NA	NA	CACSSPGHGYNEQFF	TGTGCCTGCAGTAGTCCCGGTCACGGCTACAATGAGCAGTTCTTC
TRBV9	TRBJ1-3	NA	NA	CASSVSSGNSGNTIYF	TGTGCCAGCAGCGTAAGTTCGGGAAACAGCGGAAACACCATATATTTT
TRBV19	TRBJ1-2	NA	NA	CASSIDFPGTYGYTF	TGTGCCAGTAGTATAGATTTTCCAGGGACCTATGGCTACACCTTC
TRBV9	TRBJ2-1	NA	TRBD2	CASSANPGTSDNEQFF	TGTGCCAGCAGCGCAAACCCCGGGACTAGCGACAATGAGCAGTTCTTC
TRBV14	TRBJ2-2	NA	TRBD2	CASSLPGGGERHRELFF	TGTGCCAGCAGCCTACCCGGGGGGGGTGAGAGACACCGGGAGCTGTTTTTT
TRBV14	TRBJ2-4	once	TRBD2	CASSQGRARNIQYF	TGTGCCAGCAGCCAGGGGAGGGCACGCAACATTCAGTACTTC
TRBV7-6	TRBJ2-6	NA	TRBD1	CASSSDRDRVFLGANVLTF	TGTGCCAGCAGCTCCGACCGGGACAGGGTTTTTCTCGGGGCCAACGTCCTGACTTTC
TRBV27	TRBJ2-1	NA	TRBD2	CASSLGLAEIYNEQFF	TGTGCCAGCAGTTTAGGGCTAGCGGAAATCTACAATGAGCAGTTCTTC
TRBV2	TRBJ1-1	NA	TRBD1	CASRERTGPPAEAFF	TGTGCCAGCAGGGAGAGGACAGGTCCCCCCGCTGAAGCTTTCTTT
TRBV25-1	TRBJ2-3	NA	TRBD2	CASSESSGRATDTQYF	TGTGCCAGCAGTGAATCCAGCGGGAGGGCAACAGATACGCAGTATTTT
TRBV2	TRBJ2-1	NA	NA	CASSRAHQGRYNEQFF	TGTGCCAGCAGCCGTGCCCATCAGGGGCGGTACAATGAGCAGTTCTTC
TRBV5-1	TRBJ2-1	NA	TRBD2	CASSHHRSGSAYNEQFF	TGCGCCAGCAGCCACCACCGTAGCGGGAGTGCCTACAATGAGCAGTTCTTC
TRBV2	TRBJ2-7	NA	NA	CASRMGLSSDSSYEQYF	TGTGCCAGCAGGATGGGCCTGTCTAGCGACTCCTCCTACGAGCAGTACTTC
TRBV7-2	TRBJ2-3	NA	NA	CASSHGASRTDTQYF	TGTGCCAGCAGCCATGGGGCATCCAGAACAGATACGCAGTATTTT